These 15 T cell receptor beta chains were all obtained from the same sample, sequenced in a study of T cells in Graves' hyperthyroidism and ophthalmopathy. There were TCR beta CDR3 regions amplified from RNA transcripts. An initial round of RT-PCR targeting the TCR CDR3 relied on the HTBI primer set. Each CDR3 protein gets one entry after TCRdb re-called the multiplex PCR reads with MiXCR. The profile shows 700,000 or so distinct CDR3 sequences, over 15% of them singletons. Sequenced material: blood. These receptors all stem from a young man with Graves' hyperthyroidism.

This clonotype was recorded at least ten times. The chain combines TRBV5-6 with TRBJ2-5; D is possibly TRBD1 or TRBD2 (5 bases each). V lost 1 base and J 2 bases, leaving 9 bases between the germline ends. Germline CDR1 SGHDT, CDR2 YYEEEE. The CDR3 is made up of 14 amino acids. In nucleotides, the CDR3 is TGTGCCAGCAGCTTGCTGGGGGAACAAGAGACCCAGTACTTC. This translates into CASSLLGEQETQYF.

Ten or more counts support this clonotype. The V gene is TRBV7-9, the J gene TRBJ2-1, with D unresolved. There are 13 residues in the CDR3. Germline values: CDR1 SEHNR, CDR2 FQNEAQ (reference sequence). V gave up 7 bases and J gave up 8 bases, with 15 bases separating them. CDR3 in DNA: TGTGCCAGCACCCGCAGAACCCTGTATGAGCAGTTCTTC. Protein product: CASTRRTLYEQFF.

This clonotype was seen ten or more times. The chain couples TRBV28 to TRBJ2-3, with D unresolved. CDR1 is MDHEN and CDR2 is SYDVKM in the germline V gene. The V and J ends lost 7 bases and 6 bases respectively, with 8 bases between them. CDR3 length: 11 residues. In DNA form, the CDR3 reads TGTGCCAGCACCCTCGTGGATACGCAGTATTTT. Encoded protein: CASTLVDTQYF.

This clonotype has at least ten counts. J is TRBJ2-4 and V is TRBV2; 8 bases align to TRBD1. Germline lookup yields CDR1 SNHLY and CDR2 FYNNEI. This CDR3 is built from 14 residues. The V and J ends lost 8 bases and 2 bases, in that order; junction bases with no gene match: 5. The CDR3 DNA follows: TGTGCCAGCGGGCAGGGGGCTACCAAAAACATTCAGTACTTC. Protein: CASGQGATKNIQYF.

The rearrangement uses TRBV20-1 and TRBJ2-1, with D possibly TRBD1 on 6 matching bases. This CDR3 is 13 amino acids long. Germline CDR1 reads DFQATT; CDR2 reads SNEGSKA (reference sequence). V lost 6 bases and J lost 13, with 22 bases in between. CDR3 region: CSARTGTFVFQFF. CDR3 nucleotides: TGCAGTGCACGGACCGGGACATTCGTATTCCAGTTCTTC.

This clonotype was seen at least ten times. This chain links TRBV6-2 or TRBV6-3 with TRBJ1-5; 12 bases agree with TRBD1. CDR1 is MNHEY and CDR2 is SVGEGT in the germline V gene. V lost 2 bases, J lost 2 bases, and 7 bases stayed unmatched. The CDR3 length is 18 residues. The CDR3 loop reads CASSYLRDRGPGNQPQHF. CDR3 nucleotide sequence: TGTGCCAGCAGTTACCTCCGGGACAGGGGGCCAGGCAATCAGCCCCAGCATTTT.

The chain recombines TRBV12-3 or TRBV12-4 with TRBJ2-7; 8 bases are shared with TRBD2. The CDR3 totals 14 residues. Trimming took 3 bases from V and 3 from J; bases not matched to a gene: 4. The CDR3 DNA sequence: TGTGCCAGCAGTTTGCGGCGGGAGGTCTACGAGCAGTACTTC. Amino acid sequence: CASSLRREVYEQYF.

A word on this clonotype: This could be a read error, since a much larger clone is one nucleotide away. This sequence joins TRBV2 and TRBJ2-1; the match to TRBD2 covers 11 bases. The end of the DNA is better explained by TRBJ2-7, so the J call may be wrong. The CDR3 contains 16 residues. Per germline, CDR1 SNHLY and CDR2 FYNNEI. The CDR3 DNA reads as TGTGCCAGAACAACCGGGACTAGCGGTCACTACAATGAGCAGTACTTC. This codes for CARTTGTSGHYNEQYF.

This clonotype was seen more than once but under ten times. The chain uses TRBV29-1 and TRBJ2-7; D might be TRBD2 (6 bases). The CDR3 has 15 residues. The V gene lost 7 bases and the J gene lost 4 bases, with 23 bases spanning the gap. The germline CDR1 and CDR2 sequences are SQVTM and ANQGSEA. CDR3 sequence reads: CSAQVIDGSAYEQYF. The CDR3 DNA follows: TGCAGCGCCCAAGTTATCGACGGGAGCGCGTACGAGCAGTACTTC.

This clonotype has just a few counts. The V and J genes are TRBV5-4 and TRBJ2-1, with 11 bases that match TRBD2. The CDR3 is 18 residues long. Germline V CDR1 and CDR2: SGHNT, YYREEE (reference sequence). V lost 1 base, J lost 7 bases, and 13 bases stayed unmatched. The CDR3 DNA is TGTGCCAGCAGCTTGTGGGGTAGCGGGAGGGCCGGTAAGAATGAGCAGTTCTTC. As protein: CASSLWGSGRAGKNEQFF.

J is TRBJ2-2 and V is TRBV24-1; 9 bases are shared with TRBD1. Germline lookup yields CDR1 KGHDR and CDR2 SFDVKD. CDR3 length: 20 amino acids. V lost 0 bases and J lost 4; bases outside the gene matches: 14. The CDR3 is CATSDLKSRLGQGLTGELFF. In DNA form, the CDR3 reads TGTGCCACCAGTGATTTGAAGTCGCGCCTGGGACAGGGACTCACCGGGGAGCTGTTTTTT.

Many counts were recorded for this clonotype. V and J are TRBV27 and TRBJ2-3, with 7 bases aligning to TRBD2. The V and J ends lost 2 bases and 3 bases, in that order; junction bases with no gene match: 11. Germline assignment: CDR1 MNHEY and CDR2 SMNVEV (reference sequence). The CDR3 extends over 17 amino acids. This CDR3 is CASSLRGGGSFTDTQYF. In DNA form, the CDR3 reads TGTGCCAGCAGTTTACGGGGTGGCGGGAGCTTTACAGATACGCAGTATTTT.

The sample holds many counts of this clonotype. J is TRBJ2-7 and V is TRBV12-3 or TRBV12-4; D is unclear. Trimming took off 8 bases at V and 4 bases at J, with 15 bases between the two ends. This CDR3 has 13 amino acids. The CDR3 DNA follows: TGTGCCAGCTCCTCTCCTGGGGAATACGAGCAGTACTTC. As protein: CASSSPGEYEQYF.

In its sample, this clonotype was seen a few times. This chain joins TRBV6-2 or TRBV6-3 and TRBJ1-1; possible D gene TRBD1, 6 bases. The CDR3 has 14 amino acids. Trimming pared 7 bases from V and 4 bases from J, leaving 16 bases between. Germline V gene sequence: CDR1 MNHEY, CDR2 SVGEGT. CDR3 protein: CASTPHGGGTEAFF. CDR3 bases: TGTGCCAGCACCCCTCATGGAGGGGGCACTGAAGCTTTCTTT.

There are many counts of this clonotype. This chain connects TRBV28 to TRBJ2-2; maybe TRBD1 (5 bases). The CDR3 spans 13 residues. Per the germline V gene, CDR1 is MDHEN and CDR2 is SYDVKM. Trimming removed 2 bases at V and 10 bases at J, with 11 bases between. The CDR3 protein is CASSLVGQPELFF. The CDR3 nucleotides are TGTGCCAGCAGTTTAGTGGGGCAACCGGAGCTGTTTTTT.